A selection of T cell receptor beta chains follows, all from one sample in a study of neoadjuvant anti-PD-1 for oral cavity cancer. Sequenced by immunoSEQ multiplex PCR; TCRdb stores in-frame clones only, minus some. This sample yields 30,000 to 35,000 clones, of which more than 75% are seen a single time; 3.5% to 4.5% belongs to the top ten. The specimen was PBMCs, collected before nivolumab (anti-PD-1) treatment. The receptor set was obtained from a person between 35 and 79 years old with oral cavity squamous cell carcinoma. Each CDR3 is given with its conserved first and last residue. The order of the fields is clone size, J gene, V gene, CDR3 length, D gene, CDR3 protein, CDR3 DNA. The D gene is left open where the match is weak. Some rows mark clone size as missing; the rest say once, few, many or name a class of expanded clone.

once TRBJ2-7 TRBV28 15 - CASSLSSAASYEQYF TGTGCCAGCAGTTTATCTTCAGCGGCCTCCTACGAGCAGTACTTC
- TRBJ2-6 TRBV6-5 15 - CASRPAWAGANVLTF TGTGCCAGCAGGCCCGCGTGGGCCGGGGCCAACGTCCTGACTTTC
- TRBJ1-3 TRBV19 15 - CASSILLGAGNTIYF TGTGCCAGTAGTATTTTGTTAGGAGCTGGAAACACCATATATTTT
- TRBJ1-2 TRBV6-1 14 TRBD1 CASSVGTGIYGYTF TGTGCCAGCAGCGTCGGGACAGGGATCTATGGCTACACCTTC
- TRBJ1-6 TRBV9 15 TRBD1 CASSAGTGIGSPLHF TGTGCCAGCAGTGCCGGGACAGGGATTGGTTCACCCCTCCACTTT
- TRBJ2-7 TRBV5-1 15 TRBD2 CASSYSSGGRYEQYF TGCGCCAGCAGCTACTCTAGCGGGGGTCGGTACGAGCAGTACTTC
few TRBJ2-5 TRBV2 14 - CASKTGSGQETQYF TGTGCCAGCAAAACAGGCTCCGGGCAAGAGACCCAGTACTTC
- TRBJ1-4 TRBV7-2 14 TRBD1 CASSAGQGGEKLFF TGTGCCAGCAGCGCGGGACAGGGAGGCGAAAAACTGTTTTTT
- TRBJ2-2 TRBV19 15 - CASTRASGGTGELFF TGTGCCAGTACCCGGGCCTCGGGCGGCACCGGGGAGCTGTTTTTT
- TRBJ1-2 TRBV7-8 15 - CASSLVAGTGQGYTF TGTGCCAGCAGCTTAGTTGCTGGGACCGGGCAAGGCTACACCTTC
few TRBJ1-6 TRBV4-1 16 - CASSGRTVQPGSPLHF TGCGCCAGCAGCGGACGAACAGTTCAACCAGGATCACCCCTCCACTTT
- TRBJ2-2 TRBV7-8 15 - CASSLVDRSTGELFF TGTGCCAGCAGCTTAGTTGACAGGTCCACCGGGGAGCTGTTTTTT
- TRBJ2-5 TRBV5-1 14 - CASSSARTEETQYF TGCGCCAGCAGCTCGGCGCGGACAGAAGAGACCCAGTACTTC
- TRBJ2-7 TRBV2 13 - CASSELRENEQYF TGTGCCAGCAGTGAATTACGGGAAAACGAGCAGTACTTC
- TRBJ2-6 TRBV13 16 - CASSLLSVSGANVLTF TGTGCCAGCAGCTTACTCTCGGTCTCTGGGGCCAACGTCCTGACTTTC
- TRBJ2-1 TRBV7-2 14 - CASSYRQINNEQFF TGTGCCAGCAGCTACCGACAGATTAACAATGAGCAGTTCTTC
- TRBJ2-6 TRBV7-6 14 - CASSPLSGANVLTF TGTGCCAGCAGCCCCCTCTCTGGGGCCAACGTCCTGACTTTC
- TRBJ1-1 TRBV4-2 15 - CASSQEMAQNTEAFF TGTGCCAGCAGCCAAGAAATGGCCCAGAACACTGAAGCTTTCTTT
- TRBJ2-7 TRBV7-9 12 - CASSPDGYEQYF TGTGCCAGCAGCCCGGACGGATACGAGCAGTACTTC
- TRBJ1-5 TRBV2 15 TRBD1 CASTRGTGGNQPQHF TGTGCCAGCACCAGGGGGACTGGGGGCAATCAGCCCCAGCATTTT
- TRBJ1-4 TRBV18 16 TRBD1 CASSPLQGATNEKLFF TGTGCCAGCTCACCACTCCAGGGGGCAACTAATGAAAAACTGTTTTTT
- TRBJ1-6 TRBV5-1 15 - CASSLETEWNSPLHF TGCGCCAGCAGCTTGGAGACCGAGTGGAATTCACCCCTCCACTTT
- TRBJ2-2 TRBV5-1 16 - CASSLVMESGTGELFF TGCGCCAGCAGCTTGGTAATGGAGTCAGGCACCGGGGAGCTGTTTTTT
- TRBJ2-1 TRBV7-8 14 - CASSLEAASNEQFF TGTGCCAGCAGCTTAGAGGCAGCGAGCAATGAGCAGTTCTTC
- TRBJ2-5 TRBV5-6 15 TRBD2 CASSFWRGGGETQYF TGTGCCAGCAGCTTCTGGCGGGGGGGAGGGGAGACCCAGTACTTC
- TRBJ2-3 TRBV11-2 13 - CASSPDYTDTQYF TGTGCCAGCAGCCCAGACTACACAGATACGCAGTATTTT
- TRBJ2-2 TRBV7-9 14 - CASSLVAAAGELFF TGTGCCAGCAGCTTAGTCGCGGCCGCCGGGGAGCTGTTTTTT
- TRBJ2-3 TRBV2 16 - CASSEARMWDTDTQYF TGTGCCAGCAGTGAAGCCCGGATGTGGGACACAGATACGCAGTATTTT
- TRBJ2-3 TRBV29-1 12 - CSVVELTDTQYF TGCAGCGTTGTGGAGCTCACAGATACGCAGTATTTT
- TRBJ1-2 TRBV4-3 15 - CASSQGEQASYGYTF TGCGCCAGCAGCCAAGGGGAACAGGCTTCCTATGGCTACACCTTC
- TRBJ2-1 TRBV30 16 TRBD1 CAWSSPGTGSYNEQFF TGTGCCTGGAGTTCCCCCGGGACAGGCTCCTACAATGAGCAGTTCTTC
- TRBJ2-7 TRBV10-3 15 TRBD1 CAISELDRFSYEQYF TGTGCCATCAGTGAGCTGGACAGGTTCTCTTACGAGCAGTACTTC
- TRBJ2-5 TRBV20-1 11 - CSARNRETQYF TGCAGTGCTAGAAATCGGGAGACCCAGTACTTC
- TRBJ1-1 TRBV7-9 16 TRBD1 CASSFRTGRRDTEAFF TGTGCCAGCAGCTTTAGGACAGGGCGGAGGGACACTGAAGCTTTCTTT
- TRBJ2-6 TRBV7-9 15 - CASSTHSSGANVLTF TGTGCCAGCAGCACCCACAGTTCTGGGGCCAACGTCCTGACTTTC
medium-sized TRBJ2-1 TRBV19 16 - CASSALIREYYNEQFF TGTGCCAGTAGCGCACTCATAAGAGAATATTACAATGAGCAGTTCTTC
- TRBJ1-2 TRBV7-2 13 - CASSLSGVDGYTF TGTGCCAGCAGCTTATCAGGGGTAGATGGCTACACCTTC
few TRBJ2-3 TRBV10-1 16 - CASSPHGGGNTDTQYF TGCGCCAGCAGCCCCCATGGCGGAGGGAACACAGATACGCAGTATTTT
- TRBJ2-5 TRBV7-9 14 - CASSLAGGQETQYF TGTGCCAGCAGCTTAGCGGGCGGGCAAGAGACCCAGTACTTC
- TRBJ2-3 TRBV4-3 18 - CASSQDNPLVSRTDTQYF TGCGCCAGCAGCCAAGATAACCCCCTAGTATCTAGGACAGATACGCAGTATTTT
- TRBJ1-6 TRBV18 15 TRBD1 CASSPGGQFNSPLHF TGTGCCAGCTCACCAGGGGGACAGTTCAATTCACCCCTCCACTTT
- TRBJ2-7 TRBV5-1 13 - CASSTTGEGEQYF TGCGCCAGCAGCACAACAGGGGAGGGCGAGCAGTACTTC
once TRBJ1-1 TRBV4-3 14 - CASSQLLANTEAFF TGCGCCAGCAGCCAATTATTAGCAAACACTGAAGCTTTCTTT
- TRBJ2-7 TRBV25-1 15 - CASSDSSRRSYEQYF TGTGCCAGCAGTGACTCCTCTAGAAGGAGCTACGAGCAGTACTTC
once TRBJ2-7 TRBV6-5 16 TRBD1 CASSLQSPGQGYEQYF TGTGCCAGCAGTTTACAATCCCCGGGACAGGGTTACGAGCAGTACTTC
- TRBJ2-3 TRBV28 17 TRBD1 CASSGNWGQGFTDTQYF TGTGCCAGCAGTGGAAACTGGGGACAGGGGTTCACAGATACGCAGTATTTT
once TRBJ1-4 TRBV5-1 14 - CASSSEATNEKLFF TGCGCCAGCAGCTCAGAAGCAACTAATGAAAAACTGTTTTTT
few TRBJ2-5 TRBV7-9 16 TRBD1 CASSLSGQGAKETQYF TGTGCCAGCAGCCTATCTGGGCAGGGGGCGAAGGAGACCCAGTACTTC
- TRBJ1-2 TRBV11-2 13 TRBD1 CASSLAGGDGYTF TGTGCCAGCAGCTTAGCAGGGGGCGATGGCTACACCTTC
- TRBJ1-6 TRBV27 14 - CASSFLQGYSPLHF TGTGCCAGCAGTTTTTTACAGGGCTATTCACCCCTCCACTTT
- TRBJ1-6 TRBV6-5 16 - CASSYNGAGYNSPLHF TGTGCCAGCAGTTATAACGGGGCCGGGTATAATTCACCCCTCCACTTT
- TRBJ1-1 TRBV7-8 14 TRBD1 CASSLAGDRGEAFF TGTGCCAGCAGCTTAGCAGGGGACAGGGGGGAAGCTTTCTTT
- TRBJ2-5 TRBV4-1 17 TRBD1 CASSQPIRDRGRETQYF TGCGCCAGCAGCCAACCGATCCGGGACAGGGGACGAGAGACCCAGTACTTC
- TRBJ2-6 TRBV7-9 16 TRBD1 CASSRNTGAGANVLTF TGTGCCAGCAGCCGGAATACAGGGGCTGGGGCCAACGTCCTGACTTTC
- TRBJ1-1 TRBV5-1 14 - CASSLADRNTEAFF TGCGCCAGCAGCTTGGCGGATCGGAACACTGAAGCTTTCTTT